One and the same sample provided the 31 T cell receptor beta chains below, sequenced in a study of blood T cell repertoires in COVID-19. Some clones are missing from TCRdb's copy, which holds only in-frame ones; the method was immunoSEQ multiplex PCR. In the table there are under 200,000 clones, roughly 93% of which are singletons. The sequencing sample was made of peripheral blood. These receptors were collected from a man aged 18 to 29 with acute or convalescent COVID-19.

The CDR3 region is CASSPLAGNYNEQFF. In DNA form, the CDR3 reads TGTGCCAGCAGCCCCCTAGCGGGGAACTACAATGAGCAGTTCTTC. This chain joins TRBV7-8 and TRBJ2-1; TRBD2 agrees at 9 bases. CDR1 and CDR2 from the germline V gene are SGHVS and FQNEAQ. V shed 5 bases, J shed 3 bases, and the junction held 5 bases outside the gene matches. This CDR3 contains 15 residues.

This chain links TRBV27 with TRBJ1-2; the D is unclear. This CDR3 is 11 amino acids long. Between the trimmed V and J ends, which lost 6 bases and 4 bases, there was a span of 6 bases. CDR1 is MNHEY and CDR2 is SMNVEV in the germline V gene (reference sequence). The CDR3 DNA reads as TGTGCCAGCAGCGGAGGCTATGGCTACACCTTC. It specifies CASSGGYGYTF.

CDR3 residues: CASSTPGLAVYEQYF. In nucleotides, the CDR3 is TGTGCCAGCAGTACGCCGGGACTAGCGGTCTACGAGCAGTACTTC. This chain uses TRBV6-5 with TRBJ2-7; 11 bases fit TRBD2. Germline V lookup: CDR1 MNHEY, CDR2 SVGAGI. There are 15 residues in the CDR3. Trimming at V came to 5 bases and at J to 3 bases, leaving 6 bases not matched to a gene.

The V and J genes are TRBV2 and TRBJ1-6; tentative D call: TRBD1 (6 bases). Trimming pared 5 bases from V and 3 bases from J, leaving 20 bases between. Germline V gives CDR1 SNHLY, CDR2 FYNNEI. The length of the CDR3 is 18 residues. The CDR3 DNA reads as TGTGCCAGCAGTCCGCAGGGTCCAGGGGCCTACTATAATTCACCCCTCCACTTT. It yields the protein CASSPQGPGAYYNSPLHF.

This clone has just one count. The chain is built from TRBV24-1 and TRBJ1-2; D unresolved. The germline CDR1 and CDR2 sequences are KGHDR and SFDVKD. V was clipped by 6 bases and J by 1 base, with 8 bases between them. This CDR3 comprises 13 residues. The CDR3 DNA sequence: TGTGCCACCAGTATAGATGGTAACTATGGCTACACCTTC. Its translation: CATSIDGNYGYTF.

The V and J genes are TRBV6-5 and TRBJ1-1; the match to TRBD1 covers 10 bases. The germline CDR1 and CDR2 sequences are MNHEY and SVGAGI. This CDR3 spans 14 amino acids. After removal of 7 bases from V and 10 bases from J, the junction contained 12 bases not matched to a gene. The CDR3 DNA is TGTGCCAGCAACCGAGCGACAGGGGGCTTGGGAGCTTTCTTT. This codes for CASNRATGGLGAFF.

CDR3 DNA sequence: TGCGCCAGCAGCTTGGCAGGGTCTCCCTACAATGAGCAGTTCTTC. Protein sequence: CASSLAGSPYNEQFF. This chain connects TRBV5-1 to TRBJ2-1; TRBD1 might be the D (5 bases). CDR1 and CDR2 (germline): SGHRS, YFSETQ. Trimming stripped 0 bases from V and 2 bases from J, with 9 bases between. The CDR3 is 15 amino acids.

This clone appeared a few times. V usage is TRBV5-1 and J usage is TRBJ1-4, with D maybe TRBD1 (6 bases). From germline, CDR1 is SGHRS and CDR2 YFSETQ. This CDR3 comprises 15 residues. The germline V and J ends were trimmed by 3 bases and 8 bases, with 17 bases remaining between them. In nucleotides, the CDR3 is TGCGCCAGCAGCTCGCCGACAGGCGTAGGGGAAAAACTGTTTTTT. This encodes CASSSPTGVGEKLFF. The whole variable domain, filled in from reference TRBV5-1 and TRBJ1-4, reads KAGVTQTPRYLIKTRGQQVTLSCSPISGHRSVSWYQQTPGQGLQFLFEYFSETQRNKGNFPGRFSGRQFSNSRSEMNVSTLELGDSALYLCASSSPTGVGEKLFFGSGTQLSVL.

This chain joins TRBV18 and TRBJ2-1; 7 nucleotides agree with TRBD1. Losses at the gene ends were 7 bases for V and 1 base for J; bases not matched to a gene: 13. Germline V lookup: CDR1 KGHSH, CDR2 LQKENI. The CDR3 length is 17 residues. The CDR3 region has the DNA TGTGCCAGCTTAGGGACAGCGGACCGGGGTTCCTACAATGAGCAGTTCTTC. Amino acids: CASLGTADRGSYNEQFF.

CDR3 nucleotides: TGTGCTAGTGGTTTTTCAGGAGAGGGCCAGCAGTACTTC. Amino acids: CASGFSGEGQQYF. The chain joins TRBV12-5 to TRBJ2-7; D might be TRBD2 (5 bases). Germline V gene data show CDR1 as LGHNT and CDR2 as FRNRAP. The CDR3 sequence is 13 residues long. V was pared by 3 bases and J by 8 bases, with 14 bases between.

The chain couples TRBV3-1 (or the pseudogene TRBV3-2) to TRBJ1-1, with a possible D match to TRBD1 (5 bases). Trimming left V 0 bases short and J 1 base short, with 24 bases between. CDR1 is LGHDT, CDR2 YNNKEL, per germline (reference sequence). CDR3 length equals 20 residues. CDR3 sequence: CASSQDGWGDFTYANTEAFF. The CDR3 bases are TGTGCCAGCAGCCAAGACGGTTGGGGGGATTTCACGTACGCGAACACTGAAGCTTTCTTT.

This clone was seen only once. Mismatch with germline at one junction end may stem from a read error. This rearrangement joins TRBV12-3 or TRBV12-4 to TRBJ2-7; D gene ambiguous. The CDR3 runs to 13 residues. CDR3 loop: CASNLAGVYEQYF. CDR3 sequence (DNA): TGTGCCAGCAATTTAGCCGGAGTCTACGAGCAGTACTTC.

This rearrangement joins TRBV14 to TRBJ2-1; a possible D gene is TRBD1 (7 bases). Germline V gene lookup returns CDR1 SGHDN and CDR2 FVKESK. The CDR3 covers 15 residues. V lost 2 bases and J 3 bases, leaving 11 bases between the germline ends. The DNA of the CDR3 is TGTGCCAGCAGCCAACGGAGGGGGCTCTACAATGAGCAGTTCTTC. Protein product: CASSQRRGLYNEQFF.

This clone was recorded once. The V and J genes are TRBV13 and TRBJ1-4, with a tentative D call TRBD1 (5 bases). This CDR3 is 16 amino acids long. Trimming pared 2 bases from V and 7 bases from J, leaving 17 bases between. Germline CDR1 and CDR2: PRHDT and FYEKMQ (reference sequence). The CDR3 DNA follows: TGTGCCAGCAGCTTATCCCCGGGGGTCATGGTTGAAAAACTGTTTTTT. Amino acids: CASSLSPGVMVEKLFF.

The rearrangement joins TRBV4-2 to TRBJ1-2; tentative D call: TRBD1 (5 bases). V shed 0 bases and J shed 4 bases, with 9 bases lying between them. The CDR3 has 14 amino acids. Germline assignment: CDR1 LGHNA and CDR2 YNFKEQ. CDR3 sequence reads: CASSQEGRGYGYTF. The CDR3 coding sequence is TGTGCCAGCAGCCAAGAAGGGAGGGGCTATGGCTACACCTTC.

The chain carries TRBV4-2 and TRBJ1-6, with TRBD1 matching over 8 bases. V was pared by 4 bases and J by 8 bases, with 13 bases of the junction left unmatched. The CDR3 is made up of 17 amino acids. Germline CDR1 LGHNA, CDR2 YNFKEQ. CDR3 loop: CASSRELIGQGDSPLHF. The DNA of the CDR3 is TGTGCCAGCAGCCGCGAACTTATCGGACAGGGCGATTCACCCCTCCACTTT.

The chain uses TRBV2 and TRBJ1-2; 10 positions match TRBD1. The V segment lost 5 bases and the J segment 4 bases; nucleotides outside the gene matches: 7. This CDR3 contains 15 residues. Germline values: CDR1 SNHLY, CDR2 FYNNEI. DNA for the CDR3: TGTGCCAGCAGTACCAGGACAGGGGGACTCTATGGCTACACCTTC. Amino acid sequence: CASSTRTGGLYGYTF.

The chain carries TRBV5-1 and TRBJ2-7; weak D call: TRBD2 (5 bases). This CDR3 is built from 14 residues. Trimming shortened V by 4 bases and J by 2 bases, and 13 bases separated the two germline ends. Per germline, CDR1 SGHRS and CDR2 YFSETQ. CDR3 nucleotide sequence: TGCGCCAGCAGCCCGACACGGGATCCCTACGAGCAGTACTTC. Its protein is CASSPTRDPYEQYF.

The J gene is TRBJ1-1, the V gene TRBV19; 8 bases match TRBD1. Germline V gene sequence: CDR1 LNHDA, CDR2 SQIVND (reference sequence). CDR3 length: 15 amino acids. Unmatched junction bases numbered 16, after V lost 5 bases and J lost 11 bases. The CDR3 DNA follows: TGTGCCAGTAGTTGGGGGACAGGCGAATCGATGCGCGCTTTCTTT. This sequence encodes CASSWGTGESMRAFF.

The V gene is TRBV30, the J gene TRBJ2-7; D perhaps matches TRBD1 (5 bases). The CDR3 has 13 amino acids. V was trimmed by 2 bases and J by 4 bases, leaving 12 bases between them. Germline V gives CDR1 GTSNPN, CDR2 SVGIG (reference sequence). The CDR3 nucleotides read TGTGCCTGGAGTAGTGGGGCGTGGTACGAGCAGTACTTC. Protein: CAWSSGAWYEQYF.

This chain joins TRBV28 and TRBJ1-2, with D maybe TRBD1 (5 bases). The ends were cut back, 2 bases at V and 3 bases at J, with 13 bases in the middle. This CDR3 contains 15 residues. The germline gives CDR1 MDHEN, CDR2 SYDVKM. For the CDR3, the DNA is TGTGCCAGCAGTTTAAAGGCAGGGAGGCACTATGGCTACACCTTC. Protein: CASSLKAGRHYGYTF.

The chain couples TRBV5-5 to TRBJ1-3; no definite D call. Germline V gene data show CDR1 as SGHKS and CDR2 as YYEKEE (reference sequence). CDR3 size: 13 residues. The V gene lost 2 bases and the J gene lost 4 bases, with 7 bases spanning the gap. Here the CDR3 reads CASSFVGGNTIYF. The CDR3 DNA follows: TGTGCCAGCAGCTTCGTGGGCGGAAACACCATATATTTT.

This clone turned up a few times. The chain links TRBV6-6 to TRBJ1-2; D is unresolved. Between the trimmed V and J ends, which lost 0 bases and 6 bases, there was a span of 17 bases. Looked up from germline, CDR1 is MNHNY and CDR2 is SVGAGI (reference sequence). This CDR3 contains 16 residues. For the CDR3, the DNA is TGTGCCAGCAGTTACTCGAAGGCTTTGCGTAGCAATGGCTACACCTTC. As protein: CASSYSKALRSNGYTF.

J is TRBJ2-7 and V is TRBV5-6, with D perhaps TRBD2 (6 bases). Germline V gene data show CDR1 as SGHDT and CDR2 as YYEEEE. The ends were cut back, 3 bases at V and 10 bases at J, with 14 bases in the middle. The CDR3 has 12 residues. CDR3 loop: CASSSVGGEQYF. The CDR3, as DNA: TGTGCCAGCAGCTCTGTCGGAGGGGAACAGTACTTC.

This clone has only one observation. The chain combines TRBV7-2 with TRBJ1-2, with 7 bases matching TRBD1. This CDR3 contains 18 residues. The germline gives CDR1 SGHTA, CDR2 FQGNSA. Trimming took 5 bases from V and 3 from J; bases not matched to a gene: 18. The CDR3 nucleotides read TGTGCCAGCAGCCCCCTTCCGGGACAGTGGGTCCCGGACTATGGCTACACCTTC. Translating gives CASSPLPGQWVPDYGYTF.

The V call is TRBV7-9, the J call TRBJ2-7; weak D call: TRBD1 (6 bases). V was clipped by 4 bases and J by 0 bases, with 10 bases between them. Germline V lookup: CDR1 SEHNR, CDR2 FQNEAQ (reference sequence). This CDR3 comprises 14 residues. The CDR3: CASSSGAPSYEQYF. DNA of the CDR3: TGTGCCAGCAGCTCAGGGGCTCCCTCCTACGAGCAGTACTTC.

This clone was seen a few times. The chain joins TRBV27 to TRBJ1-5, with D perhaps matching TRBD1 (5 bases). Trimming left V 6 bases short and J 7 bases short, with 13 bases between. The CDR3 is 13 amino acids. Germline lookup yields CDR1 MNHEY and CDR2 SMNVEV (reference sequence). The CDR3, as DNA: TGTGCCAGCAGCCCAGGGATTTGGCAGCCCCAGCATTTT. Protein sequence: CASSPGIWQPQHF.

V usage is TRBV20-1 and J usage is TRBJ1-2; tentative D call: TRBD1 (5 bases). The CDR3 consists of 15 residues. CDR1 is DFQATT and CDR2 is SNEGSKA in the germline V gene (reference sequence). The germline V and J ends were trimmed by 3 bases and 0 bases, with 14 bases remaining between them. The CDR3 loop is CSASAGVIANYGYTF. For the CDR3, the DNA is TGCAGTGCTAGTGCGGGGGTAATTGCTAACTATGGCTACACCTTC.

This chain links TRBV5-1 with TRBJ1-1, with no clear D. Germline V gene lookup returns CDR1 SGHRS and CDR2 YFSETQ. The V end was cut by 4 bases, the J end by 11 bases, with 24 bases between. There are 15 residues in the CDR3. CDR3 sequence: CASSPSGLRERPAFF. In DNA form, the CDR3 reads TGCGCCAGCAGCCCTAGCGGCTTGAGGGAAAGGCCGGCTTTCTTT.

This clone has a single count. The chain links TRBV6-4 to TRBJ1-1; 10 bases match TRBD1. V dropped 6 bases and J dropped 4; count of bases not matched to a gene: 11. The CDR3 contains 16 residues. The germline V gene has CDR1 MRHNA and CDR2 SNTAGT. This CDR3 is CASSPDPGQGITEAFF. CDR3 coding DNA: TGTGCCAGCAGCCCGGACCCGGGACAGGGGATCACTGAAGCTTTCTTT.

V and J are TRBV18 and TRBJ1-1; weak D call: TRBD1 (6 bases). The length of the CDR3 is 19 residues. CDR1 is KGHSH, CDR2 LQKENI, per germline. V was shortened by 6 bases and J by 6 bases, with 32 bases between the two germline ends. In DNA form, the CDR3 reads TGTGCCAGCTCCGGACGAAAGGAAGGGGCAGGGGTTTGGAGTTCTGAAGCTTTCTTT. Amino acid sequence: CASSGRKEGAGVWSSEAFF.